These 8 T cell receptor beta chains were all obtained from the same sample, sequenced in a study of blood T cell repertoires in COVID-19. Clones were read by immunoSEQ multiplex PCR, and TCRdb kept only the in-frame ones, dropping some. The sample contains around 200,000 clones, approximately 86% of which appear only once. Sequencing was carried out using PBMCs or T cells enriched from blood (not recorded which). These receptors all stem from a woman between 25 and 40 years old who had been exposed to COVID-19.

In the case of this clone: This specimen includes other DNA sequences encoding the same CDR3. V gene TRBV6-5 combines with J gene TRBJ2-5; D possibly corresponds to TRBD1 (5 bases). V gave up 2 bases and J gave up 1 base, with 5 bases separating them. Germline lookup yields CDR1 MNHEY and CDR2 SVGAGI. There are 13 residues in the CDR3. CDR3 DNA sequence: TGTGCCAGCAGTTACGACAGCCAAGAGACCCAGTACTTC. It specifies CASSYDSQETQYF.

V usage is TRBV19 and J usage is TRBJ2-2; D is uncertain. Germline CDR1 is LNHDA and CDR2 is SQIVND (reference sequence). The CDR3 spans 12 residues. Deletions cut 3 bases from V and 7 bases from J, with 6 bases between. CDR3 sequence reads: CASSIRGGELFF. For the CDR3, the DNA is TGTGCCAGTAGTATTCGCGGCGGGGAGCTGTTTTTT.

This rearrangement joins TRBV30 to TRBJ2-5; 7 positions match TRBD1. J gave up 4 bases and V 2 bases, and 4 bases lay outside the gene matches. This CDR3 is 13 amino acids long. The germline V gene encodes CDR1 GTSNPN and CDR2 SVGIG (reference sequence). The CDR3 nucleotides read TGTGCCTGGAGTAGGGGGCTACGAGAGACCCAGTACTTC. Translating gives CAWSRGLRETQYF. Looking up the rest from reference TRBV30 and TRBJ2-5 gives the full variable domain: SQTIHQWPATLVQPVGSPLSLECTVEGTSNPNLYWYRQAAGRGLQLLFYSVGIGQISSEVPQNLSASRPQDRQFILSSKKLLLSDSGFYLCAWSRGLRETQYFGPGTRLLVL.

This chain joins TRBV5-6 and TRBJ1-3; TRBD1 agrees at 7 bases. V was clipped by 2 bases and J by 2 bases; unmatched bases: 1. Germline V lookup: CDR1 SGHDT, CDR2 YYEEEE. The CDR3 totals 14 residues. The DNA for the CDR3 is TGTGCCAGCAGCTTAGGGACAGCTGGAAACACCATATATTTT. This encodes CASSLGTAGNTIYF. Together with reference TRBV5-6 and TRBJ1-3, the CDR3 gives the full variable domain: DAGVTQSPTHLIKTRGQQVTLRCSPKSGHDTVSWYQQALGQGPQFIFQYYEEEERQRGNFPDRFSGHQFPNYSSELNVNALLLGDSALYLCASSLGTAGNTIYFGEGSWLTVV.

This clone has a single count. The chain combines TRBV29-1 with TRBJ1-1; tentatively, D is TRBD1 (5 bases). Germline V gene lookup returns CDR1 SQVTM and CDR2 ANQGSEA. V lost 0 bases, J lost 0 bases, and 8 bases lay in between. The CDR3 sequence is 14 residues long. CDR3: CSVEDRGMNTEAFF. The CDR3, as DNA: TGCAGCGTTGAAGATCGGGGGATGAACACTGAAGCTTTCTTT.

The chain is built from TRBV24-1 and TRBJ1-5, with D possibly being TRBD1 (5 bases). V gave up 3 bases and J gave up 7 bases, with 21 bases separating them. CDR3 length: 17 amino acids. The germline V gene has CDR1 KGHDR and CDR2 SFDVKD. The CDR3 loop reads CATSDASGHNPPQPQHF. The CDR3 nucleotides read TGTGCCACCAGTGATGCCTCCGGACATAACCCTCCCCAGCCCCAGCATTTT.

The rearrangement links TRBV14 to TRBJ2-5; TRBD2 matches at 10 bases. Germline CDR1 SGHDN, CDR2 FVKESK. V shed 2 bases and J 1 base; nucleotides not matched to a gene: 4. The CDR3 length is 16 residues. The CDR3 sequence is CASSQPTSGFQETQYF. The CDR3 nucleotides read TGTGCCAGCAGCCAACCGACTAGCGGGTTCCAAGAGACCCAGTACTTC.

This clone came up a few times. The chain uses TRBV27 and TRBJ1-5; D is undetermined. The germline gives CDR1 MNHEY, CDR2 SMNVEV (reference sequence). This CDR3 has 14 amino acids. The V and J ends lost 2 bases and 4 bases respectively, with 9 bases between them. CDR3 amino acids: CASSLGLQNQPQHF. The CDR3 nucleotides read TGTGCCAGCAGTTTAGGGCTTCAGAATCAGCCCCAGCATTTT.